A selection of T cell receptor beta chains follows, all from one sample in a study of graft-versus-host responses after intestinal transplantation. The assay was immunoSEQ multiplex PCR, and TCRdb's table has in-frame clones only and misses some. The sample yields 40,000 to 55,000 clones, roughly 95% seen once. Which antigens these TCRs recognize remains unknown. This specimen consisted of unstimulated CD8+ T cells sorted from spleen or lymph node cells, obtained before transplant. All receptors derive from a human donor who was the organ donor for an intestinal transplant. The CDR3 runs from the conserved cysteine through the conserved F or W. A D gene is named only where the DNA matches it firmly. Size tells how often a clone was seen (once, few, many) or the class of an expanded clone, and some rows leave it out.

TRBJ2-5 | - | TRBV2 | - | TGTGCCAGCAGTGAAGTGGTGTCGGAGACCCAGTACTTC | CASSEVVSETQYF
TRBJ2-2 | - | TRBV7-6 | - | TGTGCCAGCACCGGACCTGGGGAGCTGTTTTTT | CASTGPGELFF
TRBJ1-1 | TRBD1 | TRBV11-2 | - | TGTGCCAGCAGCTTCTATCTCGAGACAGGGGGCGAGAACACTGAAGCTTTCTTT | CASSFYLETGGENTEAFF
TRBJ1-2 | TRBD1 | TRBV7-9 | - | TGTGCCAGCAGCTCCTCGGGACAGGTCTATGGCTACACCTTC | CASSSSGQVYGYTF
TRBJ2-7 | - | TRBV16 | - | TGTGCCAGCAGCTACAACAGGATCCTCTCCTACGAGCAGTACTTC | CASSYNRILSYEQYF
TRBJ1-3 | - | TRBV6-5 | - | TGTGCCAGCAGAGGGTCTGGAAACACCATATATTTT | CASRGSGNTIYF
TRBJ1-2 | TRBD1 | TRBV27 | - | TGTGCCAGCAGCCTTGGGTCGAACACAGGGGGCAGTGGCTACACCTTC | CASSLGSNTGGSGYTF
TRBJ1-2 | TRBD1 | TRBV27 | - | TGTGCCAGCAGTCTAATCGTCCCGGGACAGGGCAAAGGGGACTATGGCTACACCTTC | CASSLIVPGQGKGDYGYTF
TRBJ2-3 | - | TRBV5-6 | - | TGTGCCAGCAGCTTGATGGGGGTGGGCACAGATACGCAGTATTTT | CASSLMGVGTDTQYF
TRBJ2-7 | - | TRBV14 | - | TGTGCCAGCAGCCCGAACACGGGCCCCTACGAGCAGTACTTC | CASSPNTGPYEQYF
TRBJ2-1 | TRBD2 | TRBV28 | - | TGTGCCAGCAGTTTCCCCGGGACTAGCGGGGGGTCAGCTCTCCATGAGCAGTTCTTC | CASSFPGTSGGSALHEQFF
TRBJ2-2 | - | TRBV7-9 | - | TGTGCCAGCAGCTTTCCGGCCCCGACGGCGAGGGACACCGGGGAGCTGTTTTTT | CASSFPAPTARDTGELFF
TRBJ2-7 | - | TRBV6-1 | - | TGTGCCAGCAGTGTGGGACCCGGGGCTAACTCCTACGAGCAGTACTTC | CASSVGPGANSYEQYF
TRBJ2-2 | - | TRBV13 | - | TGTGCCAGTGAGGACCGGGGGACCGGGGAGCTGTTTTTT | CASEDRGTGELFF
TRBJ1-1 | - | TRBV28 | - | TGTGCCAGCAGTTTATGGGTTTTGACTGAAGCTTTCTTT | CASSLWVLTEAFF
TRBJ1-1 | - | TRBV19 | - | TGTGCCAGTAGTATTCTGGGGGCGACTGAAGCTTTCTTT | CASSILGATEAFF
TRBJ1-1 | - | TRBV7-2 | - | TGTGCCAGCAGCTTTTCAGCCACTGAAGCTTTCTTT | CASSFSATEAFF
TRBJ2-5 | TRBD1 | TRBV4-1 | - | TGCGCCAGCAGCCTCCCAGGGGGCACAGGAGCAAAAGAGACCCAGTACTTC | CASSLPGGTGAKETQYF
TRBJ2-3 | - | TRBV10-3 | - | TGTGCCATCAGTGGAAAGAGGGATGGGGTTGGGGGAGATACGCAGTATTTT | CAISGKRDGVGGDTQYF
TRBJ2-1 | TRBD2 | TRBV13 | - | TGTGCCAGCAGCCAACTAGCGGGGGCTTACAATGAGCAGTTCTTC | CASSQLAGAYNEQFF
TRBJ2-7 | TRBD1 | TRBV13 | - | TGTGCCAGCAGCGCCAACCGGGACAGGAAGCCCTACGAGCAGTACTTC | CASSANRDRKPYEQYF
TRBJ2-7 | - | TRBV7-9 | - | TGTGCCAGCAGCTTAGGGTGGACAGATTCCTACGAGCAGTACTTC | CASSLGWTDSYEQYF
TRBJ2-5 | - | TRBV12-5 | - | TGTGCTAGTGGTTTGGTATCACTAGAGACCCAGTACTTC | CASGLVSLETQYF
TRBJ2-7 | - | TRBV6-5 | - | TGTGCCAGCAGTTACTCGATAGGTCAAAGCTCCTACGAGCAGTACTTC | CASSYSIGQSSYEQYF
TRBJ2-7 | TRBD1 | TRBV27 | - | TGTGCCAGCAGTTTCCTTCCCTCGGGACAGGGAACCCCCTACGAGCAGTACTTC | CASSFLPSGQGTPYEQYF
TRBJ2-1 | TRBD1 | TRBV19 | - | TGTGCCAGTAGACAGGGGGATGAGCAGTTCTTC | CASRQGDEQFF
TRBJ1-2 | - | TRBV6-1 | - | TGTGCCAGCAGTGAATCGCGGGTGGCGAACTATGGCTACACCTTC | CASSESRVANYGYTF
TRBJ2-7 | TRBD1 | TRBV6-5 | - | TGTGCCAGCCGTATGACAGGGAGTGCCTACGAGCAGTACTTC | CASRMTGSAYEQYF
TRBJ2-7 | - | TRBV6-1 | - | TGTGCCATCTCGGAGGACTACGAGCAGCACTTC | CAISEDYEQHF
TRBJ2-3 | - | TRBV28 | - | TGCGCCAGCAGTCTGCTCGGTGGGGGGAGCACAGATACGCAGTATTTT | CASSLLGGGSTDTQYF
TRBJ1-2 | - | TRBV6-1 | - | TGTGCCAGCAGTGCGATCACAGGAGTCTCTTACTATGGCTACACCTTC | CASSAITGVSYYGYTF
TRBJ2-7 | - | TRBV29-1 | - | TGCAGCGTTGAAAAAGGGTCCTACGAGCAGTACTTC | CSVEKGSYEQYF
TRBJ2-7 | - | TRBV27 | once | TGTGCCAGCAGTTTATTACAGGCTTACGAGCAGTACTTC | CASSLLQAYEQYF
TRBJ2-3 | - | TRBV6-1 | - | TGTGCCAGCAGTGACGGACAGACTAGCACAGATACGCAGTATTTT | CASSDGQTSTDTQYF
TRBJ1-5 | TRBD1 | TRBV6-5 | - | TGTGCCAGCAGCAACACAGGGGATAATCAGCCCCAGCATTTT | CASSNTGDNQPQHF
TRBJ2-3 | - | TRBV27 | - | TGTGCCAGCAGTTTCTTTAGGGGGAGCACAGATACGCAGTATTTT | CASSFFRGSTDTQYF
TRBJ1-5 | - | TRBV4-1 | once | TGCGCCAGCAGCCAAAAGACGGGGTCGAGCAATCAGCCCCAGCATTTT | CASSQKTGSSNQPQHF
TRBJ2-1 | - | TRBV21-1 | once | TGTGCCCTTCCCAATGAGCAGTTCTTC | CALPNEQFF
TRBJ1-2 | - | TRBV27 | - | TGTGCCAGCAGTTTATCGCGGCAGGGTATCTATGGCTACACCTTC | CASSLSRQGIYGYTF
TRBJ1-1 | - | TRBV29-1 | - | TGCAGCGTTGAATTTTCCGGGTATGCGAACACTGAAGCTTTCTTT | CSVEFSGYANTEAFF
TRBJ2-1 | TRBD2 | TRBV4-3 | once | TGCGCCAGCAGCCAGGCCCCTCAAATCGGGGGGGCCTACAATGAGCAGTTCTTC | CASSQAPQIGGAYNEQFF
TRBJ2-7 | TRBD1 | TRBV5-6 | - | TGTGCCAGCAGCTTCGGACAGGGGCTGTACTACGAGCAGTACTTC | CASSFGQGLYYEQYF
TRBJ2-3 | - | TRBV28 | - | TGTGCCAGCAGCCTTAGGACCACAACCCACACAGATACGCAGTATTTT | CASSLRTTTHTDTQYF
TRBJ1-1 | TRBD1 | TRBV28 | once | TGTGCCAGCACCCAAACAGGGGAGAGGTTGAACACTGAAGCTTTCTTT | CASTQTGERLNTEAFF
TRBJ1-6 | - | TRBV6-5 | few | TGTGCCAGCAGTCCTTTTCGGGGGCTGAATTCACCCCTCCACTTT | CASSPFRGLNSPLHF
TRBJ2-7 | - | TRBV5-4 | - | TGTGCCAGCAGCTTGGCATACAGCTACGAGCAGTACTTC | CASSLAYSYEQYF
TRBJ2-1 | - | TRBV5-6 | - | TGTGCCAGCAGCTTGGTGGTACAGTCGTACAATGAGCAGTTCTTC | CASSLVVQSYNEQFF
TRBJ2-2 | - | TRBV4-1 | - | TGCGCCAGCAGCGAAGGGACGGCGAACACCGGGGAGCTGTTTTTT | CASSEGTANTGELFF
TRBJ2-1 | - | TRBV25-1 | - | TGTGCCAGCAGTGAACTGGGGGGTAAGGTTCATGAGCAGTTCTTC | CASSELGGKVHEQFF
TRBJ1-1 | TRBD1 | TRBV27 | - | TGTGCCAGCACCCCCGGGACAGGGATGAACACTGAAGCTTTCTTT | CASTPGTGMNTEAFF
TRBJ1-5 | - | TRBV6-1 | - | TGTGCCAGCAGCGGGCCTAATCAGCCCCAGCATTTT | CASSGPNQPQHF
TRBJ1-4 | - | TRBV7-3 | - | TGTGCCAGCAGCGCAGGGGCGGCTGAAAAACTGTTTTTT | CASSAGAAEKLFF
TRBJ2-7 | TRBD1 | TRBV6-6 | - | TGTGCCAGCAGTAGCCGACCGGGACAGGGTACCCACGAGCAGTACTTC | CASSSRPGQGTHEQYF